This entry is about one TCR beta chain. Its antigen is not identified. Per germline, CDR1 LNHNV and CDR2 YYDKDF (reference sequence). Trimming removed 1 base at V and 7 bases at J, with 10 bases between. The CDR3 loop spans 13 amino acids. This entry belongs to a study of shared clonotypes between healthy human individuals. Whole-study context: Three plates were used per donor for CD4 naive, three for CD4 memory, two for CD8 naive and one for CD8 memory.

The study, taken as a whole, reports: The rarefaction results pointed to incomplete sorted-subset sequencing despite large depth. Clonotypes shared by all four sorted-subset donors had higher generation probabilities than non-shared clonotypes.

TCRdb keeps only in-frame clones here, not all; method: immunoSEQ multiplex PCR. This repertoire shows about 2.3 million clones, approximately 90% found once; its top ten account for 0.37%. The rearrangement joins TRBV15 to TRBJ1-1; D is uncertain. Sequences were obtained from naive CD4+ T cells from PBMCs. Described subset: CD45RA+ positively selected. This TCR derives from a man aged 18 to 29 in good health. Some clones in this sample may be carry-over from other donors' samples. The chain's CDR3 is CATSRGAGIEAFF. The DNA for the CDR3 is TGTGCCACCAGCAGAGGGGCGGGGATTGAAGCTTTCTTT. Complete variable domain (other parts from reference TRBV15 and TRBJ1-1): DAMVIQNPRYQVTQFGKPVTLSCSQTLNHNVMYWYQQKSSQAPKLLFHYYDKDFNNEADTPDNFQSRRPNTSFCFLDIRSPGLGDTAMYLCATSRGAGIEAFFGQGTRLTVV.